This T cell receptor beta chain comes out of a study of shared clonotypes between healthy human individuals. Overall study results and limits: Compared with clonotypes that all four donors shared, non-shared clonotypes had lower generation probabilities. Generally, estimated richness proved larger in naive subsets than it did in memory subsets.

The donors were adults (healthy and HIV-negative) with no recent acute infections or vaccinations. Every contributor of samples was a Caucasian grown-up residing in Nashville, Tennessee. Data came from immunoSEQ multiplex PCR; TCRdb stores just in-frame clones and leaves some out. The sample lists about 2.4 million clones, 93% seen once, with approximately 0.36% in the top ten. V was trimmed by 2 bases and J by 0 bases, leaving 17 bases between them. The CDR3 is made up of 18 amino acids. Germline V lookup: CDR1 SGHAT, CDR2 FQNNGV. About this clone: The target antigen is unknown.

Sequencing was done on a sample of naive CD4+ T cells from PBMCs. This sample's subset: CD45RA+ positively selected. The source is a man aged 18 to 29 in good health. Some clones in this sample may be carry-over from other donors' samples. The rearrangement joins TRBV11-2 to TRBJ1-3; maybe TRBD1 (6 bases). The CDR3 sequence is CASSLIGGALSSGNTIYF. As DNA, the CDR3 is TGTGCCAGCAGCTTAATTGGGGGGGCCCTGAGCTCTGGAAACACCATATATTTT. Drawing the rest from reference TRBV11-2 and TRBJ1-3, the complete variable domain is EAGVAQSPRYKIIEKRQSVAFWCNPISGHATLYWYQQILGQGPKLLIQFQNNGVVDDSQLPKDRFSAERLKGVDSTLKIQPAKLEDSAVYLCASSLIGGALSSGNTIYFGEGSWLTVV.